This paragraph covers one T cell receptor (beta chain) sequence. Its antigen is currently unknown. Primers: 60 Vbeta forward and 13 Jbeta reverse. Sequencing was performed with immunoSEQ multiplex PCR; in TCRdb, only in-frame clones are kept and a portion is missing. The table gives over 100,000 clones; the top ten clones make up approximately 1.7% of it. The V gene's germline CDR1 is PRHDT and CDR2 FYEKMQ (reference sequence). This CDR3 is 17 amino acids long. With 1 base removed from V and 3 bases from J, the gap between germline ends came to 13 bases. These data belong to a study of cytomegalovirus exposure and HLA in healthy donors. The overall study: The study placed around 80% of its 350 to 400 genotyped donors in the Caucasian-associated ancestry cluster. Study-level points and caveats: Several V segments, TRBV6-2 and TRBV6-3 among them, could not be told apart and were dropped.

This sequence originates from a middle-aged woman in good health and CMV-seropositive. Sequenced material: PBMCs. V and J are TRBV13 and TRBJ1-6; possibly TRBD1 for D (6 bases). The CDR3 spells CASSLDSGDFYNSPLHF. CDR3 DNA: TGTGCCAGCAGCTTAGATTCAGGGGATTTCTATAATTCACCCCTCCACTTT.